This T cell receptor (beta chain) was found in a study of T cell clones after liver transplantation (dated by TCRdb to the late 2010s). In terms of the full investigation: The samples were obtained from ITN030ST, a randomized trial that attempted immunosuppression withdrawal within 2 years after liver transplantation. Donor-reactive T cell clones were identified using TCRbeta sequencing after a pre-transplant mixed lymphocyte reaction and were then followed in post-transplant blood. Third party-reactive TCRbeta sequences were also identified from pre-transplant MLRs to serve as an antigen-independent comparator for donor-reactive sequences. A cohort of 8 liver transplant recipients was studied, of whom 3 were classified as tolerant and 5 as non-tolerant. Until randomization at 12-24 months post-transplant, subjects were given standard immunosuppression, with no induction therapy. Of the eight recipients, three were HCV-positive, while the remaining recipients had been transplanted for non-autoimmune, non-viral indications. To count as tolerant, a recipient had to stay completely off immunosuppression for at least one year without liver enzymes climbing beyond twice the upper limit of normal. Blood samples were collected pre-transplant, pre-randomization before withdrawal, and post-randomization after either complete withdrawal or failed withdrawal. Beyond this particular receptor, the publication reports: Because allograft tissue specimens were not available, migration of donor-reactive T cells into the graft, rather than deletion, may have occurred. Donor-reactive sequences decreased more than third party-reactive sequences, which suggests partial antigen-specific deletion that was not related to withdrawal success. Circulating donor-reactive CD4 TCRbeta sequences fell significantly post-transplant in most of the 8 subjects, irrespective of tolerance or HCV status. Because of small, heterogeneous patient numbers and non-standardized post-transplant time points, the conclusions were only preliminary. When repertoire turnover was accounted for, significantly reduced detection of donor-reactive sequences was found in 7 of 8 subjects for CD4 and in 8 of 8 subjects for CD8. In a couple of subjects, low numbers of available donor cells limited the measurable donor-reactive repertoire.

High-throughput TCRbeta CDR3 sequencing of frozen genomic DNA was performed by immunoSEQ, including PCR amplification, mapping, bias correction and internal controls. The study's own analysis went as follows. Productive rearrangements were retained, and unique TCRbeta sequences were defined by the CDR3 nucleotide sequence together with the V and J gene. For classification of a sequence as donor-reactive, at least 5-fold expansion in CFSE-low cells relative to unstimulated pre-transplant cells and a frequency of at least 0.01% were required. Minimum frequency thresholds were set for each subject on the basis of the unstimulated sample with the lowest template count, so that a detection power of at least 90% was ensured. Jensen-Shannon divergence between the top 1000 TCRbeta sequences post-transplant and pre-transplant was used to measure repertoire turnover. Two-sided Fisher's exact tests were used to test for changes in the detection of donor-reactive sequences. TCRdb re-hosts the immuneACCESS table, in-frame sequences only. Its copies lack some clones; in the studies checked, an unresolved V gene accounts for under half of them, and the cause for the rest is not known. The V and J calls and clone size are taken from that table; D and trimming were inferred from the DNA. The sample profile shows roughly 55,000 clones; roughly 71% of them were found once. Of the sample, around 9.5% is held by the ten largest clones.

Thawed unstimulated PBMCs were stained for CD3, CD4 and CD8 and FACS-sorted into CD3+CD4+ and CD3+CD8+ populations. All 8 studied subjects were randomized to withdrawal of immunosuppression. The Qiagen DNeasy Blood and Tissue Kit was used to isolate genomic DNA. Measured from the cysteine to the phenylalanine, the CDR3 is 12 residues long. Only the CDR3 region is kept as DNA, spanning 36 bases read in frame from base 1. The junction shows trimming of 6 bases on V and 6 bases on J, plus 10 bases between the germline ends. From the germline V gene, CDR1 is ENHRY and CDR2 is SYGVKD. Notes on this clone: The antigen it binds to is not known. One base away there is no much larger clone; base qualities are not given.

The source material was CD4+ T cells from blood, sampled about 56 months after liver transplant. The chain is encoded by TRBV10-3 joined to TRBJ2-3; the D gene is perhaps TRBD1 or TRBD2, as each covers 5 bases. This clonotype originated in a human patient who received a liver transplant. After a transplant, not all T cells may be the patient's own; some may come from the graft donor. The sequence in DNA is TGTGCCATCAGGGGGGAGACCGATACGCAGTATTTT. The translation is CAIRGETDTQYF.